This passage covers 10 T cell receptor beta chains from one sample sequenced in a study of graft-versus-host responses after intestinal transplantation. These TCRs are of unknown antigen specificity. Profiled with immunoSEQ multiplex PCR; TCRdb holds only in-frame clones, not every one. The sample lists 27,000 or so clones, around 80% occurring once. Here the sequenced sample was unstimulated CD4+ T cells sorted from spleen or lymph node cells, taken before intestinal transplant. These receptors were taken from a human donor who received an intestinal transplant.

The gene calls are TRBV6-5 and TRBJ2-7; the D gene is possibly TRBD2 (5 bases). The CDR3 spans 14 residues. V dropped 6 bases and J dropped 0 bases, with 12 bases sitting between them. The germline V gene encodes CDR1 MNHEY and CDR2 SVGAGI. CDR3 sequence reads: CASSRLTSSYEQYF. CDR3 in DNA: TGTGCCAGCAGCCGACTAACGAGCTCCTACGAGCAGTACTTC.

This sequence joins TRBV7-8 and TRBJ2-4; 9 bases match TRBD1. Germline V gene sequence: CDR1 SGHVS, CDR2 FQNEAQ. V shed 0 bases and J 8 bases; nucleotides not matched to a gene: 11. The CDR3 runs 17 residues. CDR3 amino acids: CASSLATGGAKGYIQYF. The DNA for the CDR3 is TGTGCCAGCAGCTTAGCTACAGGGGGCGCGAAGGGATACATTCAGTACTTC. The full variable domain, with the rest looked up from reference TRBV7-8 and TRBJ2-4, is GAGVSQSPRYKVAKRGQDVALRCDPISGHVSLFWYQQALGQGPEFLTYFQNEAQLDKSGLPSDRFFAERPEGSVSTLKIQRTQQEDSAVYLCASSLATGGAKGYIQYFGAGTRLSVL.

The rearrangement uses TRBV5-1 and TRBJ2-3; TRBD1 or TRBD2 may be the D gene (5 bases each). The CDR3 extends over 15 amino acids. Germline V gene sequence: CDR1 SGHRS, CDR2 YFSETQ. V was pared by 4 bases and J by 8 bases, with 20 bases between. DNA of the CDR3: TGCGCCAGCAGCGACGGGACCAGCCTTAGTGGTACGCAGTATTTT. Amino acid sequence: CASSDGTSLSGTQYF.

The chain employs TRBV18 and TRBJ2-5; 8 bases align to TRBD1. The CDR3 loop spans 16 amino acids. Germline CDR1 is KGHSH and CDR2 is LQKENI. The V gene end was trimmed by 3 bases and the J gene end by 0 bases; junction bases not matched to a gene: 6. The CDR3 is CASSPLDRGNQETQYF. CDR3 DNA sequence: TGTGCCAGCTCACCTCTTGACAGGGGCAACCAAGAGACCCAGTACTTC. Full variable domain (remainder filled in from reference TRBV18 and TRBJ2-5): NAGVMQNPRHLVRRRGQEARLRCSPMKGHSHVYWYRQLPEEGLKFMVYLQKENIIDESGMPKERFSAEFPKEGPSILRIQQVVRGDSAAYFCASSPLDRGNQETQYFGPGTRLLVL.

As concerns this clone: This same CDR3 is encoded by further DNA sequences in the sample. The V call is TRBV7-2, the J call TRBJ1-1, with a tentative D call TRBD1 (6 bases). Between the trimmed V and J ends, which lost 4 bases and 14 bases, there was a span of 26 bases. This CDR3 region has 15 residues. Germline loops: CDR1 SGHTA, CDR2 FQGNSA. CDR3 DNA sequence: TGTGCCAGCAGCTCGCGGGGGGGCGAAGGTTTTTTAGCCTTCTTT. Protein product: CASSSRGGEGFLAFF.

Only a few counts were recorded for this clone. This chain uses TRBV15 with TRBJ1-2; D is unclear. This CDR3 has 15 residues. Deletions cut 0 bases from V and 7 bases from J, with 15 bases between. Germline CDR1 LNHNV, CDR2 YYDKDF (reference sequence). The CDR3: CATSRDLVAGGGYTF. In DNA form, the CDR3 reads TGTGCCACCAGCAGAGATCTCGTGGCAGGCGGTGGCTACACCTTC.

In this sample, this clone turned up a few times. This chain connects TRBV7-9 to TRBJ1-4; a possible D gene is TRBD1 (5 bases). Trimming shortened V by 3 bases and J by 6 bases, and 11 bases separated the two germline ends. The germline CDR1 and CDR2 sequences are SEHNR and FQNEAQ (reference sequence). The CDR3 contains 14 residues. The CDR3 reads CASSLGREDEKLFF. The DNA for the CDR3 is TGTGCCAGCAGCTTGGGACGGGAGGATGAAAAACTGTTTTTT.

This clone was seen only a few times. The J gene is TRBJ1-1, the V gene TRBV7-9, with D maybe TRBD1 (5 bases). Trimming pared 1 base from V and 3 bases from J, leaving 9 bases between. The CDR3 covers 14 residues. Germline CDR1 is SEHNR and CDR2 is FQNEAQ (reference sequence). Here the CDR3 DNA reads TGTGCCAGCAGCTTAGTCTCACAGGACACTGAAGCTTTCTTT. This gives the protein CASSLVSQDTEAFF.

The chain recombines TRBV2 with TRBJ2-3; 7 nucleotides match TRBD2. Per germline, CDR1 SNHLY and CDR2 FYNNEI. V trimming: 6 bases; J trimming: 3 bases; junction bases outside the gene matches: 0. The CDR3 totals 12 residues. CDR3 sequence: CASRGGTDTQYF. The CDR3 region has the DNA TGTGCCAGCAGGGGGGGGACAGATACGCAGTATTTT. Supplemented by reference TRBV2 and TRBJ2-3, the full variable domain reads EPEVTQTPSHQVTQMGQEVILRCVPISNHLYFYWYRQILGQKVEFLVSFYNNEISEKSEIFDDQFSVERPDGSNFTLKIRSTKLEDSAMYFCASRGGTDTQYFGPGTRLTVL.

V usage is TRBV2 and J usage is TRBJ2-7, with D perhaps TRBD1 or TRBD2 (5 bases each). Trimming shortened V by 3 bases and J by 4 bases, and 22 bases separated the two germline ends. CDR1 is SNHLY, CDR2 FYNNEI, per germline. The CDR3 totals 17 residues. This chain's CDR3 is CASSELGVGAALYEQYF. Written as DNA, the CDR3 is TGTGCCAGCAGTGAGTTAGGGGTAGGAGCGGCCCTATACGAGCAGTACTTC.